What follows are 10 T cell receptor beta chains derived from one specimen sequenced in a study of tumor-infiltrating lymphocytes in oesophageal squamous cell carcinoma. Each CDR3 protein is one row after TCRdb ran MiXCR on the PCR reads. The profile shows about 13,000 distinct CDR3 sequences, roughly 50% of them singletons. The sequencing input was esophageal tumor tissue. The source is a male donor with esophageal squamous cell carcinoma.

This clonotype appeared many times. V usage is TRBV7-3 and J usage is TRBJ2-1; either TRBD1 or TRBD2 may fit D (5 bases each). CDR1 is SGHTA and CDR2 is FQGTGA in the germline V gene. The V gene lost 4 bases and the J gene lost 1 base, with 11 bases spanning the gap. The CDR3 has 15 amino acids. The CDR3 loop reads CASSSSGGSYNEQFF. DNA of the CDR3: TGTGCCAGCAGCTCAAGTGGGGGTTCCTACAATGAGCAGTTCTTC. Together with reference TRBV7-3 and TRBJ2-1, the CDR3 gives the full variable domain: GAGVSQTPSNKVTEKGKYVELRCDPISGHTALYWYRQSLGQGPEFLIYFQGTGAADDSGLPNDRFFAVRPEGSVSTLKIQRTERGDSAVYLCASSSSGGSYNEQFFGPGTRLTVL.

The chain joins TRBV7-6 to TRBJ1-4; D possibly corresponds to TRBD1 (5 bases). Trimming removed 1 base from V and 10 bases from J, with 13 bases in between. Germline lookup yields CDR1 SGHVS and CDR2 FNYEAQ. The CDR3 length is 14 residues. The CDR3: CASSLEVTGGKLFF. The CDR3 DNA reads TGTGCCAGCAGCTTAGAAGTCACAGGTGGAAAACTGTTTTTT.

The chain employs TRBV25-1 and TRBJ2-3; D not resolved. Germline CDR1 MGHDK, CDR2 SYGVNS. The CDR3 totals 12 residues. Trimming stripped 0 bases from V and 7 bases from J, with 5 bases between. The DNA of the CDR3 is TGTGCCAGCAGTGAATATGGGAATACGCAGTATTTT. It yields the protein CASSEYGNTQYF.

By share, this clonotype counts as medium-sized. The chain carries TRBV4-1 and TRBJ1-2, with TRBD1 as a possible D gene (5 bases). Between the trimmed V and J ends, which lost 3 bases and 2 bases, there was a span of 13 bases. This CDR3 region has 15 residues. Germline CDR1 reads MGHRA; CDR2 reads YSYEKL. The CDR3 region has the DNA TGCGCCAGCAGCCAGAGGGACTCTCAAAACTATGGCTACACCTTC. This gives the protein CASSQRDSQNYGYTF.

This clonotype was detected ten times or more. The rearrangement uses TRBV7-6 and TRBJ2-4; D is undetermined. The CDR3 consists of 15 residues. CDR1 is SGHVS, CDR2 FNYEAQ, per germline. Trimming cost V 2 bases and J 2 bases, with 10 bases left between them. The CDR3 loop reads CASSLCQTPKNIQYF. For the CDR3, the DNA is TGTGCCAGCAGCTTATGCCAGACCCCCAAAAACATTCAGTACTTC.

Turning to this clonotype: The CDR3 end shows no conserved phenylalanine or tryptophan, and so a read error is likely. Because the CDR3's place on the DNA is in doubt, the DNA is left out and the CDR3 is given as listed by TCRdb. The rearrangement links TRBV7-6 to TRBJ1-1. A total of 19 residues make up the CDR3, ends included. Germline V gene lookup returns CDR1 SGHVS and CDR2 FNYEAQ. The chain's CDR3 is CASSLGTSVSPTMSSSSAP.

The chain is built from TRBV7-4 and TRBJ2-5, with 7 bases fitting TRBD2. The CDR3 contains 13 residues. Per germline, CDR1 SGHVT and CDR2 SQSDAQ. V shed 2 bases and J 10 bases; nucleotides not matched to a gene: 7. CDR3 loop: CASSLTAGVDQYF. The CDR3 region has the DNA TGTGCCAGCAGCTTAACGGCGGGAGTTGACCAGTACTTC.

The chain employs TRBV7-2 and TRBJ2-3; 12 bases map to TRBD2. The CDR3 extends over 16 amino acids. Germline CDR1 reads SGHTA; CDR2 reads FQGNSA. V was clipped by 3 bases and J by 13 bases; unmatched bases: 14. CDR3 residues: CASSFYLAGGGPREYF. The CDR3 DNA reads TGTGCCAGCAGCTTTTATCTAGCGGGAGGGGGCCCTCGGGAGTATTTT. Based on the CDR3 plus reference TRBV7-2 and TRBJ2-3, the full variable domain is GAGVSQSPSNKVTEKGKDVELRCDPISGHTALYWYRQSLGQGLEFLIYFQGNSAPDKSGLPSDRFSAERTGGSVSTLTIQRTQQEDSAVYLCASSFYLAGGGPREYFGPGTRLTVL.

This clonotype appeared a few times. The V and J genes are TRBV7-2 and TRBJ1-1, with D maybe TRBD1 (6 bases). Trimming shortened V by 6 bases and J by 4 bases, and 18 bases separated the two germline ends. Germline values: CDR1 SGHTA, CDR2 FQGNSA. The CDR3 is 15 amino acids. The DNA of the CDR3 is TGTGCCAGCAGTTCTTATGGGGGGGCTAGCACTGAAGCTTTCTTT. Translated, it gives CASSSYGGASTEAFF.

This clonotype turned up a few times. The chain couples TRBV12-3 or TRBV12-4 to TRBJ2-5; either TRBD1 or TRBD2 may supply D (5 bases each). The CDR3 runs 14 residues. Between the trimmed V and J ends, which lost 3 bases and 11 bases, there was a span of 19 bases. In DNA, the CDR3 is TGTGCCAGCAGTTTGGACGGGGCCTTAGCTGAGCAGTACTTC. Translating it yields CASSLDGALAEQYF.